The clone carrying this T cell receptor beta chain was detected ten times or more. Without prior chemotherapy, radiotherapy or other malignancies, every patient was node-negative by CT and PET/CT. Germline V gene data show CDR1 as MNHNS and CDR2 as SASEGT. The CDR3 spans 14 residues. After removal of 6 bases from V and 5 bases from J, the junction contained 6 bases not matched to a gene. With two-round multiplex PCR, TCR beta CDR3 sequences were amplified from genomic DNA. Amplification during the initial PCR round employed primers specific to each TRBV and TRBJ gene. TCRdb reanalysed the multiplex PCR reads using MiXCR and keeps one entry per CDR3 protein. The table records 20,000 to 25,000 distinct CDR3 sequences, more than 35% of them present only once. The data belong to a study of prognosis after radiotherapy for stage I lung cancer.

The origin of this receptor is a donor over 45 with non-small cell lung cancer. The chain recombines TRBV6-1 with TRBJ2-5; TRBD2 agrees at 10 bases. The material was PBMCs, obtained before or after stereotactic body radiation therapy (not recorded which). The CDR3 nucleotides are TGTGCCAGCAGAGCTAGCGGGAGTTCGGAGACCCAGTACTTC. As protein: CASRASGSSETQYF.